This T cell receptor (beta chain) came from a study of blood T cell repertoires in COVID-19. Measured with immunoSEQ multiplex PCR; TCRdb has only the in-frame clones, and not every one. This table has about 120,000 clones, 70% to 90% appearing once. The sample taken for sequencing was peripheral blood. This receptor was obtained from a woman of 80 years or more with acute or convalescent COVID-19.

Here the CDR3 DNA reads TGTGCCAGCAGTTTAGGGGGGGATGCGTACAATGAGCAGTTCTTC. This translates into CASSLGGDAYNEQFF. V and J are TRBV28 and TRBJ2-1, with 7 nucleotides matching TRBD2. CDR1 MDHEN and CDR2 SYDVKM come from the germline V gene. There are 15 residues in the CDR3. Trimming cost V 2 bases and J 4 bases; bases outside gene matches: 5.